This is a list of T cell receptor beta chains from one sample in a study of technical replicates of blood from a few donors. The repertoire was sequenced with immunoSEQ multiplex PCR; TCRdb's copy has only in-frame clones and lacks some. Here the sample spans 65,000 to 85,000 clones, about 96% being singletons. Sequenced material: T cells isolated from PBMCs. Receptor source: a human donor in good health. Each CDR3 is given with its conserved first and last residue. D genes are given only for firm matches. For some rows the clone size is stated as once, few or many, or as a class when expanded; others skip it.

j_call: TRBJ1-1
clone_size: .
v_call: TRBV7-2
cdr3_length: 15
d_call: .
cdr3_aa: CASSLDGALNTEAFF
cdr3_nt: TGTGCCAGCAGCTTAGATGGGGCTTTGAACACTGAAGCTTTCTTT

j_call: TRBJ2-6
clone_size: .
v_call: TRBV6-5
cdr3_length: 16
d_call: .
cdr3_aa: CASSYGGGGGANVLTF
cdr3_nt: TGTGCCAGCAGTTACGGAGGAGGAGGAGGGGCCAACGTCCTGACTTTC

j_call: TRBJ1-2
clone_size: .
v_call: TRBV7-8
cdr3_length: 17
d_call: .
cdr3_aa: CASSLDIRRGSVYGYTF
cdr3_nt: TGTGCCAGCAGCTTAGATATTAGGCGAGGGTCCGTCTATGGCTACACCTTC

j_call: TRBJ2-3
clone_size: .
v_call: TRBV6-5
cdr3_length: 16
d_call: TRBD2
cdr3_aa: CASSYLSGRGTDTQYF
cdr3_nt: TGTGCCAGCAGTTACCTTAGCGGGAGGGGGACAGATACGCAGTATTTT

j_call: TRBJ2-7
clone_size: .
v_call: TRBV27
cdr3_length: 14
d_call: TRBD1
cdr3_aa: CASSLRTGGYEQYF
cdr3_nt: TGTGCCAGCAGTTTAAGGACAGGGGGCTACGAGCAGTACTTC

j_call: TRBJ2-7
clone_size: .
v_call: TRBV5-5
cdr3_length: 15
d_call: TRBD1
cdr3_aa: CASSGRDSSSYEQYF
cdr3_nt: TGTGCCAGCAGCGGACGGGACAGTAGCTCCTACGAGCAGTACTTC

j_call: TRBJ1-1
clone_size: .
v_call: TRBV5-5
cdr3_length: 15
d_call: TRBD1
cdr3_aa: CASSSDRGVNTEAFF
cdr3_nt: TGTGCCAGCAGCTCAGACAGGGGTGTGAACACTGAAGCTTTCTTT

j_call: TRBJ2-5
clone_size: once
v_call: TRBV30
cdr3_length: 13
d_call: .
cdr3_aa: CAWSGQRQETQYF
cdr3_nt: TGTGCCTGGAGTGGGCAGCGGCAAGAGACCCAGTACTTC

j_call: TRBJ2-5
clone_size: .
v_call: TRBV10-2
cdr3_length: 14
d_call: .
cdr3_aa: CASSATGQQETQYF
cdr3_nt: TGCGCCAGCAGTGCGACAGGTCAGCAAGAGACCCAGTACTTC

j_call: TRBJ2-3
clone_size: .
v_call: TRBV27
cdr3_length: 16
d_call: TRBD2
cdr3_aa: CASSLYSGKSTDTQYF
cdr3_nt: TGTGCCAGCAGTCTCTATAGCGGGAAGAGCACAGATACGCAGTATTTT

j_call: TRBJ2-1
clone_size: once
v_call: TRBV5-4
cdr3_length: 14
d_call: .
cdr3_aa: CASSLRTGDNEQFF
cdr3_nt: TGTGCCAGCAGCCTACGAACGGGGGACAATGAGCAGTTCTTC

j_call: TRBJ2-7
clone_size: .
v_call: TRBV27
cdr3_length: 11
d_call: .
cdr3_aa: CASIRGYEQYF
cdr3_nt: TGTGCCAGCATCAGGGGTTACGAGCAGTACTTC

j_call: TRBJ2-1
clone_size: .
v_call: TRBV12-1
cdr3_length: 16
d_call: .
cdr3_aa: CASSSGTSENYNEQFF
cdr3_nt: TGTGCCAGCAGCTCCGGGACTAGCGAGAACTACAATGAGCAGTTCTTC

j_call: TRBJ2-7
clone_size: .
v_call: TRBV9
cdr3_length: 17
d_call: TRBD2
cdr3_aa: CASSEGGHSGGTYEQYF
cdr3_nt: TGTGCCAGCAGCGAGGGGGGCCATAGCGGGGGCACCTACGAGCAGTACTTC

j_call: TRBJ2-3
clone_size: .
v_call: TRBV11-2
cdr3_length: 15
d_call: TRBD2
cdr3_aa: CASSLTSGGTDTQYF
cdr3_nt: TGTGCCAGCAGCTTAACTAGCGGAGGGACAGATACGCAGTATTTT

j_call: TRBJ2-1
clone_size: .
v_call: TRBV7-8
cdr3_length: 19
d_call: TRBD2
cdr3_aa: CASSLRLAGGPGSYNEQFF
cdr3_nt: TGTGCCAGCAGCTTAAGATTAGCGGGAGGGCCGGGGTCCTACAATGAGCAGTTCTTC

j_call: TRBJ1-5
clone_size: once
v_call: TRBV27
cdr3_length: 15
d_call: TRBD1
cdr3_aa: CASRPGTGSNQPQHF
cdr3_nt: TGTGCCAGCAGGCCAGGGACAGGAAGCAATCAGCCCCAGCATTTT

j_call: TRBJ2-2
clone_size: .
v_call: TRBV30
cdr3_length: 15
d_call: TRBD1
cdr3_aa: CAFVPGTGVSGELFF
cdr3_nt: TGTGCCTTTGTCCCCGGGACAGGGGTTTCCGGGGAGCTGTTTTTT

j_call: TRBJ2-6
clone_size: .
v_call: TRBV6-1
cdr3_length: 17
d_call: .
cdr3_aa: CASSEIITVAGANVLTF
cdr3_nt: TGTGCCAGCAGTGAAATAATAACGGTGGCTGGGGCCAACGTCCTGACTTTC

j_call: TRBJ2-7
clone_size: .
v_call: TRBV2
cdr3_length: 14
d_call: TRBD2
cdr3_aa: CASRLGGLAGEQYF
cdr3_nt: TGTGCCAGCCGATTAGGCGGACTAGCGGGGGAGCAGTACTTC

j_call: TRBJ2-4
clone_size: .
v_call: TRBV5-4
cdr3_length: 14
d_call: .
cdr3_aa: CASSFGGTKNIQYF
cdr3_nt: TGTGCCAGCAGCTTCGGGGGAACCAAAAACATTCAGTACTTC

j_call: TRBJ1-2
clone_size: once
v_call: TRBV19
cdr3_length: 14
d_call: .
cdr3_aa: CASSIGREGYGYTF
cdr3_nt: TGTGCCAGTAGTATCGGCAGGGAAGGCTATGGCTACACCTTC

j_call: TRBJ2-5
clone_size: .
v_call: TRBV18
cdr3_length: 14
d_call: .
cdr3_aa: CASSVDKVQETQYF
cdr3_nt: TGTGCCAGCTCGGTGGACAAAGTACAAGAGACCCAGTACTTC

j_call: TRBJ2-5
clone_size: .
v_call: TRBV5-1
cdr3_length: 16
d_call: .
cdr3_aa: CASSSARQLSGETQYF
cdr3_nt: TGCGCCAGCAGCTCGGCCCGACAGCTATCTGGGGAGACCCAGTACTTC

j_call: TRBJ1-2
clone_size: .
v_call: TRBV29-1
cdr3_length: 10
d_call: .
cdr3_aa: CSVEGDGYTF
cdr3_nt: TGCAGCGTTGAAGGCGATGGCTACACCTTC

j_call: TRBJ1-5
clone_size: .
v_call: TRBV4-1
cdr3_length: 18
d_call: TRBD1
cdr3_aa: CASSPHPEQGARTQPQHF
cdr3_nt: TGCGCCAGCAGCCCTCATCCGGAACAGGGGGCTCGAACTCAGCCCCAGCATTTT

j_call: TRBJ1-2
clone_size: .
v_call: TRBV19
cdr3_length: 14
d_call: .
cdr3_aa: CASSIERTAYGYTF
cdr3_nt: TGTGCCAGTAGTATAGAGAGGACAGCTTATGGCTACACCTTC

j_call: TRBJ2-7
clone_size: .
v_call: TRBV9
cdr3_length: 14
d_call: TRBD1
cdr3_aa: CASSVGDRGSEQYF
cdr3_nt: TGTGCCAGCAGCGTAGGGGACAGGGGTAGTGAGCAGTACTTC

j_call: TRBJ2-1
clone_size: .
v_call: TRBV7-2
cdr3_length: 16
d_call: TRBD1
cdr3_aa: CASSLRGDRPYNEQFF
cdr3_nt: TGTGCCAGCAGCTTAAGAGGGGACAGACCCTACAATGAGCAGTTCTTC

j_call: TRBJ1-1
clone_size: .
v_call: TRBV6-5
cdr3_length: 14
d_call: .
cdr3_aa: CASGAGEMNTEAFF
cdr3_nt: TGTGCCAGCGGTGCAGGGGAAATGAACACTGAAGCTTTCTTT

j_call: TRBJ2-7
clone_size: .
v_call: TRBV10-3
cdr3_length: 12
d_call: .
cdr3_aa: CAIRTSRYEQYF
cdr3_nt: TGTGCCATCCGGACATCTCGGTACGAGCAGTACTTC

j_call: TRBJ2-1
clone_size: .
v_call: TRBV19
cdr3_length: 14
d_call: TRBD2
cdr3_aa: CASSIRAGANEQFF
cdr3_nt: TGTGCCAGTAGTATTCGAGCGGGAGCCAATGAGCAGTTCTTC

j_call: TRBJ1-2
clone_size: .
v_call: TRBV11-2
cdr3_length: 15
d_call: .
cdr3_aa: CASSLVRSTAYGYTF
cdr3_nt: TGTGCCAGCAGCTTAGTTCGTTCGACAGCCTATGGCTACACCTTC

j_call: TRBJ1-5
clone_size: once
v_call: TRBV6-1
cdr3_length: 15
d_call: .
cdr3_aa: CASSEPRRGDQPQHF
cdr3_nt: TGTGCCAGCAGTGAACCCCGGAGGGGAGATCAGCCCCAGCATTTT

j_call: TRBJ2-3
clone_size: once
v_call: TRBV7-2
cdr3_length: 13
d_call: TRBD2
cdr3_aa: CASGRAVLDTQYF
cdr3_nt: TGTGCCAGCGGGAGGGCAGTCTTAGATACGCAGTATTTT

j_call: TRBJ2-2
clone_size: .
v_call: TRBV10-3
cdr3_length: 13
d_call: .
cdr3_aa: CAIAGGNTGELFF
cdr3_nt: TGTGCCATCGCGGGCGGGAACACCGGGGAGCTGTTTTTT

j_call: TRBJ2-2
clone_size: .
v_call: TRBV9
cdr3_length: 16
d_call: .
cdr3_aa: CASSVSSRGNTGELFF
cdr3_nt: TGTGCCAGCAGCGTATCCTCCAGGGGGAACACCGGGGAGCTGTTTTTT

j_call: TRBJ1-2
clone_size: .
v_call: TRBV23-1
cdr3_length: 14
d_call: .
cdr3_aa: CASSHFMAFYGYTF
cdr3_nt: TGCGCCAGCAGTCACTTCATGGCCTTCTATGGCTACACCTTC

j_call: TRBJ1-1
clone_size: .
v_call: TRBV4-1
cdr3_length: 15
d_call: TRBD1
cdr3_aa: CASSRNRGRFTEAFF
cdr3_nt: TGCGCCAGCAGCCGAAACAGGGGGCGCTTCACTGAAGCTTTCTTT

j_call: TRBJ2-7
clone_size: .
v_call: TRBV23-1
cdr3_length: 15
d_call: TRBD1
cdr3_aa: CASRRQGGTIYEQYF
cdr3_nt: TGCGCCAGTCGGCGACAGGGCGGTACTATCTACGAGCAGTACTTC